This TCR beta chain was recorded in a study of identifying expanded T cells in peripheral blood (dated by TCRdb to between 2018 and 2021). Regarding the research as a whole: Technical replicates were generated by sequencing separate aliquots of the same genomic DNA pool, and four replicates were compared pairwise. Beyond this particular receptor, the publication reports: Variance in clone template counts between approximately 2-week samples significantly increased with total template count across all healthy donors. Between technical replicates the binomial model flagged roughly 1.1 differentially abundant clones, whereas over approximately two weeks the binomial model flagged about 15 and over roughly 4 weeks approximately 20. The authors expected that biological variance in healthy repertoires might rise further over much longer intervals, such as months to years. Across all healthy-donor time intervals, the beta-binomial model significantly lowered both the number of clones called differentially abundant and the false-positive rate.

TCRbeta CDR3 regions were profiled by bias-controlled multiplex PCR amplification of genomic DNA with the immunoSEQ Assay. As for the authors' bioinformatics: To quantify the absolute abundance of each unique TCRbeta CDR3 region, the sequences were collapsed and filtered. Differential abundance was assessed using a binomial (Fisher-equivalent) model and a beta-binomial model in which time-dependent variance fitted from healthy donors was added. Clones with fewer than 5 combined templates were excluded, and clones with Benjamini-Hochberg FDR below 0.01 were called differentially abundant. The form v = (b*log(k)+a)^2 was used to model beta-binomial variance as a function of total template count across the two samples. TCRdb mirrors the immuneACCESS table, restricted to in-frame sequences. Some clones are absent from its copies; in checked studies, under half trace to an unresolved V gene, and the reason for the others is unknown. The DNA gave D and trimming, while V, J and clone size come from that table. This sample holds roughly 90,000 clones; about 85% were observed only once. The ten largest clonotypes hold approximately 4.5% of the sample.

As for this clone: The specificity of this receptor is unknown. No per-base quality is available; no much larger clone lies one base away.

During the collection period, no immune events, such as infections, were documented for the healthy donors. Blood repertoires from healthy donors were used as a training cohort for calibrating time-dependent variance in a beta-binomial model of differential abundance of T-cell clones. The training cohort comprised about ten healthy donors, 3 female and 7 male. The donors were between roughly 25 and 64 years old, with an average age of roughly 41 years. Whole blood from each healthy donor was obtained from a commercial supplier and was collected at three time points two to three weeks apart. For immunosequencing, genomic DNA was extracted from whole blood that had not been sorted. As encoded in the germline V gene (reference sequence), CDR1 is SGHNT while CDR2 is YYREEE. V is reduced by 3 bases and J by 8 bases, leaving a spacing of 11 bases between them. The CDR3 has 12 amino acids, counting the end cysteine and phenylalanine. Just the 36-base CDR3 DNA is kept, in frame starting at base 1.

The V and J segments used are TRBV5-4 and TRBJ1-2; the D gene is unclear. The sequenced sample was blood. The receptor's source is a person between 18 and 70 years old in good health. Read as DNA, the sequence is TGTGCCAGCAGCTCGGTAGCGGGGGGCTACACCTTC. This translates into CASSSVAGGYTF.